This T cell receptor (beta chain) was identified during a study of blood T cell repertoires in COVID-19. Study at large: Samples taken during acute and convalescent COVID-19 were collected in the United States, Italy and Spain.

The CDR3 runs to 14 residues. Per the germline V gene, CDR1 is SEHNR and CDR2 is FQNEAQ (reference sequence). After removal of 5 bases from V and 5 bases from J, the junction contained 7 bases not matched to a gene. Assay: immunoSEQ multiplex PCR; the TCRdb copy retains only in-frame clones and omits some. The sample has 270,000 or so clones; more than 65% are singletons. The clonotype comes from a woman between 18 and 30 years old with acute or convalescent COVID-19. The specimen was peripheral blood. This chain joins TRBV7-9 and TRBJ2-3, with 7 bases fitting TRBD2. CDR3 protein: CASSRRGSKDTQYF. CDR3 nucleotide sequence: TGTGCCAGCAGCCGACGCGGGAGTAAAGATACGCAGTATTTT. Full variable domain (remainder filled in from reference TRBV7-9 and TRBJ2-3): DTGVSQNPRHKITKRGQNVTFRCDPISEHNRLYWYRQTLGQGPEFLTYFQNEAQLEKSRLLSDRFSAERPKGSFSTLEIQRTEQGDSAMYLCASSRRGSKDTQYFGPGTRLTVL.